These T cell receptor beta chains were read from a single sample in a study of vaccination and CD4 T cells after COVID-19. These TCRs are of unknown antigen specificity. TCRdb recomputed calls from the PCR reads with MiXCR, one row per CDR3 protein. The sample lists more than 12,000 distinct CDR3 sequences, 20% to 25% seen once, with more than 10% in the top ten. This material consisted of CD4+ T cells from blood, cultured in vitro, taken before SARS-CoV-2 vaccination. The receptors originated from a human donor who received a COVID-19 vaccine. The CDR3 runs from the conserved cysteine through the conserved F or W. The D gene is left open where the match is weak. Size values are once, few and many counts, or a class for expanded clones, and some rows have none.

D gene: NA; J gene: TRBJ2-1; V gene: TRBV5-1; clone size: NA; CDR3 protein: CASSLVLQGWIYNEQFF; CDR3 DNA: TGCGCCAGCAGCTTGGTACTACAGGGATGGATTTACAATGAGCAGTTCTTC
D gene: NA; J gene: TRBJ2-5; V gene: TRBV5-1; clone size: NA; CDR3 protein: CASSYDGGVGQTQYF; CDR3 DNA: TGCGCCAGCAGCTATGATGGCGGGGTGGGGCAGACCCAGTACTTC
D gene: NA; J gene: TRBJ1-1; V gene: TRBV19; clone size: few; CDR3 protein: CASSIVSSEAFF; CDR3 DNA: TGTGCCAGTAGTATAGTCTCGTCTGAAGCTTTCTTT
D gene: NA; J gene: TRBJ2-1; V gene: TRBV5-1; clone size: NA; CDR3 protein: CASSTGSYNEQFF; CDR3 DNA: TGCGCCAGCAGCACGGGGTCCTACAATGAGCAGTTCTTC
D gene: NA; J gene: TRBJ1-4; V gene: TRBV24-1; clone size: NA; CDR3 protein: CATSGHRAGNEKLFF; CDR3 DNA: TGTGCCACCAGTGGCCACAGGGCAGGAAATGAAAAACTGTTTTTT
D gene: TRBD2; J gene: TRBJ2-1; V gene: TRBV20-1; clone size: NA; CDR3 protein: CSAPAGTSTSEQFF; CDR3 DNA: TGCAGTGCCCCCGCCGGGACTAGCACATCTGAGCAGTTCTTC
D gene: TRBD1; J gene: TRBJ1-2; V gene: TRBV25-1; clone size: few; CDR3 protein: CASKYRDRRRRPNYGYTF; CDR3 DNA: TGTGCCAGCAAGTACCGGGACAGGAGAAGGAGGCCCAACTATGGCTACACCTTC
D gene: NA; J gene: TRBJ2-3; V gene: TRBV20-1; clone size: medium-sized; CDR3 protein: CSASRDPDTQYF; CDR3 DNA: TGCAGTGCTAGTCGCGACCCAGATACGCAGTATTTT
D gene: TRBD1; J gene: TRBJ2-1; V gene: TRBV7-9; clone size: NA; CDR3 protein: CASSRRRGTGDRYNEQFF; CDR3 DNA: TGTGCCAGCAGCCGACGCCGAGGAACAGGGGACCGCTACAATGAGCAGTTCTTC
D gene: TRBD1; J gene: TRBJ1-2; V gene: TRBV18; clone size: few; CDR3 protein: CASSPQQGAGGYTF; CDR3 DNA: TGTGCCAGCTCACCACAGCAGGGGGCTGGTGGCTACACCTTC
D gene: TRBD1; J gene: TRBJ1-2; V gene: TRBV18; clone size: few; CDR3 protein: CASSPPGQGLGYTF; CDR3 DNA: TGTGCCAGCTCACCACCCGGACAGGGTTTAGGCTACACCTTC
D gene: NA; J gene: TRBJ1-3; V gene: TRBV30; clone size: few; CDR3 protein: CAWSGNLRSGNTIYF; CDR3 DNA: TGTGCCTGGAGTGGAAACCTACGCTCAGGAAACACCATATATTTT
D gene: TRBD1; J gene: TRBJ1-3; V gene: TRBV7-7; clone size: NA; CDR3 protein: CACSPGGSGNTIYF; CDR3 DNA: TGTGCCTGCAGCCCAGGGGGCAGTGGAAACACCATATATTTT
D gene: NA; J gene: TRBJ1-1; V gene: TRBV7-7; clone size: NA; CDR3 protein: CASSLRGGETEAFF; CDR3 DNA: TGTGCCAGCAGTCTTCGCGGGGGAGAAACTGAAGCTTTCTTT
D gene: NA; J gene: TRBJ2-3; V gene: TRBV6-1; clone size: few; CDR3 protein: CASRSVRSTDTQYF; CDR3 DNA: TGTGCCAGCAGGTCCGTGCGGAGCACAGATACGCAGTATTTT
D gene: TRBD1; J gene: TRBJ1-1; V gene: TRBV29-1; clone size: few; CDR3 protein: CSVDLGQVPTEAFF; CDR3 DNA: TGCAGCGTTGATTTGGGACAGGTCCCCACTGAAGCTTTCTTT
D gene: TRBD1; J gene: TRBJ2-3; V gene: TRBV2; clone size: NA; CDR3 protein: CASTSGQRISSTDTQYF; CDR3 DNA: TGTGCCAGCACCTCGGGACAGCGAATCTCTAGCACAGATACGCAGTATTTT
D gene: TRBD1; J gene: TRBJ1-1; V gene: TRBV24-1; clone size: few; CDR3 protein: CATSDSWTGEAFF; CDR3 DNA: TGTGCCACCAGTGATTCTTGGACAGGAGAGGCTTTCTTT
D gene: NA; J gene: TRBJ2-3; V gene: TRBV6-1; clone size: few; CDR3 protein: CASSEGVQSTDTQYF; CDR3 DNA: TGTGCCAGCAGTGAAGGGGTACAAAGCACAGATACGCAGTATTTT
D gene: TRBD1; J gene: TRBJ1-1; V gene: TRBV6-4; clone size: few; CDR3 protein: CASRSYRGETEAFF; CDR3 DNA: TGTGCCAGCAGATCCTACAGGGGGGAGACTGAAGCTTTCTTT
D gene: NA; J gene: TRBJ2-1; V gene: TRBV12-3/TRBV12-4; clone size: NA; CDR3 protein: CASTPKVELEQFF; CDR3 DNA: TGTGCCAGCACGCCGAAGGTAGAACTTGAGCAGTTCTTC
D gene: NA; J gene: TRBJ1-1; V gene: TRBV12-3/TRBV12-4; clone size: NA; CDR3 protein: CASSSRGGNTEAFF; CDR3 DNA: TGTGCCAGCAGTTCCCGAGGGGGGAACACTGAAGCTTTCTTT
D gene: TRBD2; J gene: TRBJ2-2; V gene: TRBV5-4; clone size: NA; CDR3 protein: CASSSGTTNTGELFF; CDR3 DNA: TGTGCCAGCAGCTCCGGGACTACGAACACCGGGGAGCTGTTTTTT
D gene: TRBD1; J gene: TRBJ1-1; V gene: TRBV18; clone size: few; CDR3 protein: CASSAQQGGAEAFF; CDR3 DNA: TGTGCCAGCTCAGCACAACAGGGGGGAGCTGAAGCTTTCTTT
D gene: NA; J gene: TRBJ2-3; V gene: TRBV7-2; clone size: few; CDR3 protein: CASSLEGFITDTQYF; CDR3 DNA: TGTGCCAGCAGCTTAGAGGGCTTCATCACAGATACGCAGTATTTT
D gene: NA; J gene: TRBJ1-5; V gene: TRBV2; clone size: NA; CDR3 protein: CASSEYRSQPQHF; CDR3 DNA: TGTGCCAGCAGTGAATACAGAAGTCAGCCCCAGCATTTT
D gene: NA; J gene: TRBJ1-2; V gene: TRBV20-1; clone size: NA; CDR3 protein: CSARDPTRPTATRAYGYTF; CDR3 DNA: TGCAGTGCTAGGGACCCTACGAGACCGACGGCGACCAGGGCCTATGGCTACACCTTC
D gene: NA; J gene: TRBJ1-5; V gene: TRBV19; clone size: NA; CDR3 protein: CASSTTFGSDQPQHF; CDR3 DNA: TGTGCCAGTAGTACTACCTTTGGGTCGGATCAGCCCCAGCATTTT
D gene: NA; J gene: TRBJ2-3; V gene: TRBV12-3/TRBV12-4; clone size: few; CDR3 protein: CASSLTGGGSQDTQYF; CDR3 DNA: TGTGCCAGCAGTTTGACAGGAGGCGGGTCACAAGATACGCAGTATTTT
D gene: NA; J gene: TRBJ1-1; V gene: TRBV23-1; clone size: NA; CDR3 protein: CASSQRVRRGHTEAFF; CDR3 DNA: TGCGCCAGCAGCCAAAGGGTCAGGAGGGGCCACACTGAAGCTTTCTTT
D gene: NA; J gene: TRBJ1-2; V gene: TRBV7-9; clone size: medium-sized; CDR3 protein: CASSLGSGDLNPRLYGYTF; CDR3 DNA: TGTGCCAGCAGCTTAGGGTCGGGCGATCTAAACCCAAGATTGTATGGCTACACCTTC
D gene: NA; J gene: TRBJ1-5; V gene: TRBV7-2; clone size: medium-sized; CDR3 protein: CASSLAHSYLNQPQHF; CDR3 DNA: TGTGCCAGCAGCTTAGCCCACAGCTACCTTAATCAGCCCCAGCATTTT
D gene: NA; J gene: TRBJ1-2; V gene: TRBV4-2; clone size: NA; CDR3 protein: CASSQDRRADYGYTF; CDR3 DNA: TGTGCCAGCAGCCAAGATCGGCGGGCTGACTATGGCTACACCTTC
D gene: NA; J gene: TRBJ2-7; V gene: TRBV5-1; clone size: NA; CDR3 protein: CASSLGRSASGQYF; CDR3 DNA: TGCGCCAGCAGCTTGGGACGGTCGGCTTCGGGGCAGTACTTC
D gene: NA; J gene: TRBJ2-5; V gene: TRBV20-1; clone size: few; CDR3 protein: CSAIALLEQETQYF; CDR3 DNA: TGCAGTGCTATTGCCCTACTAGAGCAAGAGACCCAGTACTTC
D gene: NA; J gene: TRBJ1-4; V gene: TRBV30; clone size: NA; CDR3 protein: CAWSLREKLFF; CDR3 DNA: TGTGCCTGGAGTCTTAGGGAAAAACTGTTTTTT
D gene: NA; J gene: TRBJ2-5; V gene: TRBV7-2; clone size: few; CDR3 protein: CASSLVASQETQYF; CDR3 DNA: TGTGCCAGCAGCTTAGTTGCCTCGCAAGAGACCCAGTACTTC
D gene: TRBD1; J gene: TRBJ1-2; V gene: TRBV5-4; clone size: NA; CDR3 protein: CASSAGTGYGYTF; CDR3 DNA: TGTGCCAGCAGCGCAGGGACAGGCTATGGCTACACCTTC
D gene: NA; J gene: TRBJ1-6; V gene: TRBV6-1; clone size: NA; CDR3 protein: CASRQSSYNSPLHF; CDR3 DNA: TGTGCCAGCAGGCAGAGCTCCTATAATTCACCCCTCCACTTT
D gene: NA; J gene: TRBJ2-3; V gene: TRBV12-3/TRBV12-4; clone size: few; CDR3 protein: CASSLAGSADTQYF; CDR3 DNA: TGTGCCAGCAGTTTGGCGGGGAGCGCAGATACGCAGTATTTT
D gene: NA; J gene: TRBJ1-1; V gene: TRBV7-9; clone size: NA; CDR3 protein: CASSSDTEAFF; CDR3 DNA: TGTGCCAGCAGCTCGGACACTGAAGCTTTCTTT
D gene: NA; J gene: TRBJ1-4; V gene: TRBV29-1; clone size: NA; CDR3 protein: CSVEEAFVGDYKKLFF; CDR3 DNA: TGCAGCGTTGAAGAGGCTTTTGTGGGGGACTACAAAAAACTGTTTTTT
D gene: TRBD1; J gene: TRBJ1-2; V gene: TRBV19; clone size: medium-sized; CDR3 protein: CASSPGGGNYGYTF; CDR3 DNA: TGTGCCAGTAGTCCAGGGGGAGGAAACTATGGCTACACCTTC
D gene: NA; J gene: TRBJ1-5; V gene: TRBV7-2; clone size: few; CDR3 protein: CASSRDVYSNQPQHF; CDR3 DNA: TGTGCCAGCAGCCGGGATGTCTATAGCAATCAGCCCCAGCATTTT
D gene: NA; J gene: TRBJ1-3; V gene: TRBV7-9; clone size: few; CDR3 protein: CASSVLSGNTIYF; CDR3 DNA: TGTGCCAGCAGCGTCCTTTCTGGAAACACCATATATTTT
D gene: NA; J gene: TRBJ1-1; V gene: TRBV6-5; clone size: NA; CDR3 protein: CASSYRPGDGEAFF; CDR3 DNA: TGTGCCAGCAGTTATCGTCCAGGGGACGGTGAAGCTTTCTTT
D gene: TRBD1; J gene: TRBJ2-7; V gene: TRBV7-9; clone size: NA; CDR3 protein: CASSLVRPSGQYEQYF; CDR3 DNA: TGTGCCAGCAGCTTAGTTCGTCCTTCGGGACAGTACGAGCAGTACTTC
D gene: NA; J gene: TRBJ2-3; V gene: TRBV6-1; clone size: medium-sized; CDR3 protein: CASYIERGTDTQYF; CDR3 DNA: TGTGCCAGCTATATTGAGCGGGGCACAGATACGCAGTATTTT
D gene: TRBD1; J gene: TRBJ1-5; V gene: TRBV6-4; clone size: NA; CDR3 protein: CASNDSYLRDRDSNQPQHF; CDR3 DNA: TGTGCCAGCAATGACTCATACCTCCGGGACAGGGACAGCAATCAGCCCCAGCATTTT
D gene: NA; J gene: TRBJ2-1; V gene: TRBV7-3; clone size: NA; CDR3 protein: CASSLAPDGASYNEQFF; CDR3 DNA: TGTGCCAGCAGCTTAGCCCCTGACGGGGCCTCCTACAATGAGCAGTTCTTC
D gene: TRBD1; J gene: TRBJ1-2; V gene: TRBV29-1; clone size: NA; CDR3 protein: CSAHTRGNLNYGYTF; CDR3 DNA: TGCAGCGCTCACACCAGGGGGAATCTAAACTATGGCTACACCTTC